These 29 T cell receptor beta chains share one sample of origin, sequenced in a study of liver allograft versus peripheral blood T cells. Overall study: The authors compared T cell receptor repertoires in transplanted livers with those in the peripheral blood of recipients.

TCRdb itself ran the reads through MiXCR, one entry per CDR3 protein. The table has more than 6,000 distinct CDR3 sequences, around 17% seen once. These receptors all stem from a human patient who had a liver transplant. Some T cells may have originated in the graft donor.

By sample share, this clonotype is medium-sized. The chain employs TRBV5-5 and TRBJ1-2; D remains unclear. In germline, CDR1 is SGHKS, CDR2 YYEKEE (reference sequence). This CDR3 has 15 amino acids. The V and J ends lost 2 bases and 1 base respectively, with 12 bases between them. The DNA of the CDR3 is TGTGCCAGCAGCTTTATCAACGTACTTAACTATGGCTACACCTTC. It translates to CASSFINVLNYGYTF.

Ten or more counts support this clonotype. The chain recombines TRBV12-3 or TRBV12-4 with TRBJ2-3, with 9 bases aligning to TRBD1. The CDR3 is 14 amino acids. Losses at the gene ends were 6 bases for V and 3 bases for J; bases not matched to a gene: 4. The CDR3 coding sequence is TGTGCCAGCAGCCACAGGGGGCGGACAGATACGCAGTATTTT. This codes for CASSHRGRTDTQYF.

By share of the sample, this clonotype is medium-sized. The chain is built from TRBV6-6 and TRBJ1-3; TRBD1 might be the D (6 bases). This CDR3 has 14 residues. Germline CDR1 MNHNY, CDR2 SVGAGI (reference sequence). Trimming left V 2 bases short and J 4 bases short, with 9 bases between. For the CDR3, the DNA is TGTGCCAGCAGTTACAGGGGGGCCGGAAACACCATATATTTT. It encodes CASSYRGAGNTIYF.

The sample holds a few counts of this clonotype. J is TRBJ1-1 and V is TRBV20-1; tentative D call: TRBD1 (5 bases). V was cut by 5 bases and J by 5 bases, with 18 bases left in between. Germline-derived CDR1 and CDR2 are DFQATT and SNEGSKA (reference sequence). The CDR3 runs 14 residues. The CDR3 here is CSALMAGDGTEAFF. In nucleotides, the CDR3 is TGCAGTGCTCTAATGGCCGGGGACGGAACTGAAGCTTTCTTT.

This clonotype was recorded many times. The gene calls are TRBV25-1 and TRBJ1-2; a possible D gene is TRBD1 (5 bases). Germline V gene lookup returns CDR1 MGHDK and CDR2 SYGVNS. CDR3 length: 13 residues. V gave up 6 bases and J gave up 8 bases, with 16 bases separating them. The CDR3: CASSRVGDMGYTF. Here the CDR3 DNA reads TGTGCCAGCAGCAGGGTGGGGGATATGGGCTACACCTTC.

This clonotype occurred a few times. The rearrangement uses TRBV6-2 or TRBV6-3 and TRBJ1-2; 9 bases are shared with TRBD1. This CDR3 has 13 residues. Germline-derived CDR1 and CDR2 are MNHEY and SVGEGT. The trim removed 6 bases at V and 11 bases at J, leaving 10 bases unmatched. The CDR3 DNA reads as TGTGCCAGCAGCAACGGGGGGACAGGGAGTTACACCTTC. It encodes CASSNGGTGSYTF.

This clonotype was observed a few times. This chain joins TRBV7-9 and TRBJ1-1; possible D gene TRBD1, 5 bases. Looked up from germline, CDR1 is SEHNR and CDR2 is FQNEAQ (reference sequence). This CDR3 comprises 14 residues. Trimming left V 6 bases short and J 2 bases short, with 13 bases between. The DNA of the CDR3 is TGTGCCAGCAGGGGTGGGGGTGGAAACACTGAAGCTTTCTTT. As protein: CASRGGGGNTEAFF.

This clonotype was counted a single time. The chain carries TRBV20-1 and TRBJ1-1, with 10 nucleotides matching TRBD1. V lost 0 bases to trimming and J lost 4 bases; unmatched junction nucleotides: 5. Germline-derived CDR1 and CDR2 are DFQATT and SNEGSKA (reference sequence). The CDR3 sequence is 15 residues long. The CDR3: CSARDLDRGGTEAFF. CDR3 DNA: TGCAGTGCTAGAGATTTGGACAGGGGGGGCACTGAAGCTTTCTTT.

This clonotype turned up a few times. V gene TRBV18 combines with J gene TRBJ2-1, with TRBD1 identical over 10 bases. The CDR3 extends over 15 amino acids. Germline-derived CDR1 and CDR2 are KGHSH and LQKENI. The junction had 7 bases not matched to a gene; V was cut back by 4 bases and J by 7 bases. This CDR3 reads CASSQRQGAKNEQFF. Written as DNA, the CDR3 is TGTGCCAGCTCACAGAGACAGGGGGCGAAGAATGAGCAGTTCTTC. Combining the CDR3 with reference TRBV18 and TRBJ2-1 gives the whole variable domain NAGVMQNPRHLVRRRGQEARLRCSPMKGHSHVYWYRQLPEEGLKFMVYLQKENIIDESGMPKERFSAEFPKEGPSILRIQQVVRGDSAAYFCASSQRQGAKNEQFFGPGTRLTVL.

V and J are TRBV11-2 and TRBJ2-7; D ambiguous. CDR1 and CDR2 (germline): SGHAT, FQNNGV. V was clipped by 4 bases and J by 3 bases, with 4 bases between them. The CDR3 covers 11 residues. The CDR3 is CASSYIYEQYF. The CDR3 coding sequence is TGTGCCAGCAGCTATATCTACGAGCAGTACTTC.

About this clonotype: A single base separates this from a much larger clone, so it may be a read error. The chain is built from TRBV6-1 and TRBJ2-7, with D uncertain. This CDR3 region has 13 residues. The V gene's germline CDR1 is MNHNS and CDR2 SASEGT. The germline V and J ends were trimmed by 10 bases and 2 bases, with 15 bases remaining between them. CDR3 sequence (DNA): TGTGCCATCAAAAAGCAGGAGACCTACGAGCAGTACTTC. This codes for CAIKKQETYEQYF.

To note about this clonotype: This may arise from a read error, as a much more abundant clone is one base away. This chain uses TRBV6-5 with TRBJ2-6, with D perhaps matching TRBD1 (5 bases). CDR3 length: 16 amino acids. The germline V gene encodes CDR1 MNHEY and CDR2 SVGAGI. The V end lost 6 bases, the J end lost 0 bases, and 12 bases lay between the germline ends. CDR3: CASRHRPNSGANVLTF. The CDR3 bases are TGTGCCAGCAGGCACAGGCCGAACTCTGGGGCCAACGTCCTGACTTTC.

This clonotype is judged medium-sized. The gene calls are TRBV19 and TRBJ2-6, with D unclear. The CDR3 spans 14 residues. The germline V gene has CDR1 LNHDA and CDR2 SQIVND (reference sequence). V was pared by 1 base and J by 4 bases, with 5 bases between. The CDR3 loop reads CASSIGVGANVLTF. The CDR3 coding sequence is TGTGCCAGTAGTATAGGGGTCGGGGCCAACGTCCTGACTTTC.

This clonotype counts as medium-sized. The rearrangement uses TRBV18 and TRBJ2-3; unclear D gene. Germline V gives CDR1 KGHSH, CDR2 LQKENI. There are 13 residues in the CDR3. Deletions cut 1 base from V and 2 bases from J, with 4 bases between. CDR3 loop: CASSPLVTDTQYF. CDR3 bases: TGTGCCAGCTCACCACTGGTCACAGATACGCAGTATTTT.

In its sample, this clonotype was seen many times. The V and J genes are TRBV30 and TRBJ1-1, with TRBD1 identical over 7 bases. This CDR3 spans 15 amino acids. Trimming removed 2 bases from V and 2 bases from J; junction bases left unmatched: 8. CDR1 and CDR2 (germline): GTSNPN, SVGIG (reference sequence). The CDR3 DNA is TGTGCCTGGAGTCCCCAACAGGGGACAAACACTGAAGCTTTCTTT. Translating it yields CAWSPQQGTNTEAFF. The full variable domain, its missing parts supplied by reference TRBV30 and TRBJ1-1, is SQTIHQWPATLVQPVGSPLSLECTVEGTSNPNLYWYRQAAGRGLQLLFYSVGIGQISSEVPQNLSASRPQDRQFILSSKKLLLSDSGFYLCAWSPQQGTNTEAFFGQGTRLTVV.

The chain combines TRBV15 with TRBJ1-6, with no clear D. Germline V gene data show CDR1 as LNHNV and CDR2 as YYDKDF (reference sequence). Trimming removed 1 base from V and 7 bases from J, with 8 bases in between. The CDR3 is 14 amino acids. CDR3: CATSRVSGNSPLHF. As DNA, the CDR3 is TGTGCCACCAGCAGAGTTTCGGGGAATTCACCCCTCCACTTT.

This clonotype has at least ten counts. The J gene is TRBJ2-7, the V gene TRBV20-1; D might be TRBD2 (5 bases). The V and J ends lost 3 bases and 7 bases respectively, with 10 bases between them. The CDR3 runs to 11 residues. The germline V gene has CDR1 DFQATT and CDR2 SNEGSKA (reference sequence). CDR3 region: CSASYGKEQYF. CDR3 nucleotides: TGCAGTGCTAGTTACGGGAAAGAGCAGTACTTC.

On this clonotype: Since a much larger clone is just one base distant, this may be a read error. The genes are TRBV6-6 and TRBJ2-7, with 9 bases lining up with TRBD2. CDR1 MNHNY and CDR2 SVGAGI come from the germline V gene (reference sequence). This CDR3 is 14 amino acids long. CDR3: CASSAGTSSNEQYF. DNA of the CDR3: TGTGCCAGCAGTGCCGGGACTAGCTCCAACGAGCAGTACTTC.

The chain carries TRBV12-3 or TRBV12-4 and TRBJ2-7, with D uncertain. Trimming took off 1 base at V and 12 bases at J, with 13 bases between the two ends. The CDR3 runs to 12 residues. The CDR3 sequence is CASSLGVAGRYF. Here the CDR3 DNA reads TGTGCCAGCAGTTTAGGGGTCGCCGGACGGTACTTC.

The chain uses TRBV20-1 and TRBJ2-7, with D tentatively TRBD1 (6 bases). CDR1 and CDR2 (germline): DFQATT, SNEGSKA (reference sequence). The germline V and J ends were trimmed by 6 bases and 2 bases, with 20 bases remaining between them. The CDR3 is made up of 15 amino acids. The DNA of the CDR3 is TGCAGTGCGCAGGGGAGCTCTGGAGGCACCTACGAGCAGTACTTC. It translates to CSAQGSSGGTYEQYF.

This clonotype is termed medium-sized (0.01 to 0.1%). The chain joins TRBV20-1 to TRBJ1-2, with 7 bases lining up with TRBD1. This CDR3 region has 13 residues. V was pared by 6 bases and J by 8 bases, with 12 bases of the junction left unmatched. Germline CDR1 reads DFQATT; CDR2 reads SNEGSKA (reference sequence). The DNA of the CDR3 is TGCAGTGCCGGAGGACATACAGGGGCAGGCTACACCTTC. Translated, it gives CSAGGHTGAGYTF.

The rearrangement links TRBV5-5 to TRBJ1-2; D not resolved. This CDR3 has 12 residues. V was trimmed by 4 bases and J by 9 bases, leaving 13 bases between them. CDR1 SGHKS and CDR2 YYEKEE come from the germline V gene (reference sequence). The CDR3 DNA is TGTGCCAGCAGCCCCGCCGGCGGAAGCTACACCTTC. As protein: CASSPAGGSYTF.

The chain joins TRBV11-2 to TRBJ2-7; the D gene is possibly TRBD2 (5 bases). Trimming removed 1 base at V and 1 base at J, with 8 bases between. Per germline, CDR1 SGHAT and CDR2 FQNNGV. The CDR3 consists of 14 residues. The CDR3 nucleotides are TGTGCCAGCAGCTTAGTTCGGGGATCCTACGAGCAGTACTTC. Translating gives CASSLVRGSYEQYF.

This clonotype is medium-sized by share. V and J are TRBV6-1 and TRBJ2-1; 13 bases map to TRBD2. From germline, CDR1 is MNHNS and CDR2 SASEGT. V trimming: 6 bases; J trimming: 7 bases; junction bases outside the gene matches: 6. This CDR3 has 15 amino acids. The CDR3 region has the DNA TGTGCCAGCAGCCCACTAGCGGGGGGGGTGAATGAGCAGTTCTTC. This sequence encodes CASSPLAGGVNEQFF.

The rearrangement joins TRBV25-1 to TRBJ1-1; D gene ambiguous. The CDR3 contains 14 residues. V dropped 5 bases and J dropped 0 bases, with 10 bases sitting between them. The germline V gene has CDR1 MGHDK and CDR2 SYGVNS. For the CDR3, the DNA is TGTGCCAGCAGTACTACGGTCCTGAACACTGAAGCTTTCTTT. This codes for CASSTTVLNTEAFF.

This rearrangement joins TRBV30 to TRBJ1-6; no definite D call. CDR3 length: 13 residues. V lost 0 bases to trimming and J lost 5 bases, with 5 bases between them. Germline V gives CDR1 GTSNPN, CDR2 SVGIG (reference sequence). The CDR3 reads CAWSVLNNSPLHF. The CDR3 DNA sequence: TGTGCCTGGAGTGTACTCAATAATTCACCCCTCCACTTT. Drawing the rest from reference TRBV30 and TRBJ1-6, the complete variable domain is SQTIHQWPATLVQPVGSPLSLECTVEGTSNPNLYWYRQAAGRGLQLLFYSVGIGQISSEVPQNLSASRPQDRQFILSSKKLLLSDSGFYLCAWSVLNNSPLHFGNGTRLTVT.

The chain joins TRBV20-1 to TRBJ1-2, with D perhaps TRBD1 (5 bases). Deletions cut 6 bases from V and 4 bases from J, with 18 bases between. CDR1 DFQATT and CDR2 SNEGSKA come from the germline V gene (reference sequence). The CDR3 runs to 14 residues. The CDR3 here is CSAARPQGAYGYTF. The CDR3 DNA reads TGCAGTGCCGCCCGCCCCCAGGGAGCCTATGGCTACACCTTC.

V and J are TRBV5-4 and TRBJ1-2; no clear D gene. This CDR3 spans 13 amino acids. Per the germline V gene, CDR1 is SGHNT and CDR2 is YYREEE (reference sequence). V lost 2 bases and J lost 7, with 12 bases in between. CDR3 protein: CASSFASYGGYTF. The CDR3 DNA reads TGTGCCAGCAGCTTTGCCTCCTACGGTGGCTACACCTTC.

As to this clonotype: This may arise from a read error, as a much more abundant clone is one base away. This chain connects TRBV10-3 to TRBJ1-2; TRBD1 aligns across 11 bases. The CDR3 runs 14 residues. Germline CDR1 and CDR2: ENHRY and SYGVKD. V shed 5 bases, J shed 7 bases, and the junction held 6 bases outside the gene matches. This chain's CDR3 is CAISSPGQGAGYTF. The CDR3 DNA is TGTGCCATCAGTTCCCCCGGACAGGGGGCTGGCTACACCTTC.